These 18 T cell receptor beta chains were sequenced from one sample in a study of control samples from healthy donors and cancer patients. Measured with immunoSEQ multiplex PCR; TCRdb has only the in-frame clones, and not every one. In the table there are about 410,000 clones, approximately 90% of which are singletons. Sequenced input: PBMCs. The source is a man aged 40-50 years with head and neck cancer.

The chain links TRBV28 to TRBJ1-6; D is undetermined. This CDR3 has 14 residues. The V end was cut by 4 bases, the J end by 6 bases, with 10 bases between. Germline CDR1 is MDHEN and CDR2 is SYDVKM. CDR3 nucleotide sequence: TGTGCCAGCAGTTCTCAAATGGGTAATTCACCCCTCCACTTT. Its protein is CASSSQMGNSPLHF.

The genes are TRBV13 and TRBJ2-1, with D perhaps matching TRBD2 (6 bases). This CDR3 is 13 amino acids long. V lost 5 bases and J lost 5, with 10 bases in between. From germline, CDR1 is PRHDT and CDR2 FYEKMQ (reference sequence). CDR3 sequence: CASSRDFNNEQFF. The CDR3 DNA is TGTGCCAGCAGCCGGGACTTTAACAATGAGCAGTTCTTC.

The chain has TRBV19 and TRBJ2-5; D remains ambiguous. Per the germline V gene, CDR1 is LNHDA and CDR2 is SQIVND (reference sequence). The CDR3 contains 15 residues. Trimming took 3 bases from V and 3 from J, leaving 14 bases between them. The CDR3 sequence: CASSMGWGPKETQYF. The CDR3 DNA reads as TGTGCCAGTAGTATGGGCTGGGGTCCGAAAGAGACCCAGTACTTC. Full variable domain (remainder filled in from reference TRBV19 and TRBJ2-5): DGGITQSPKYLFRKEGQNVTLSCEQNLNHDAMYWYRQDPGQGLRLIYYSQIVNDFQKGDIAEGYSVSREKKESFPLTVTSAQKNPTAFYLCASSMGWGPKETQYFGPGTRLLVL.

Only a few counts were recorded for this clone. The chain employs TRBV11-1 and TRBJ2-7; D perhaps matches TRBD1 (6 bases). With 1 base removed from V and 2 bases from J, the gap between germline ends came to 9 bases. Germline CDR1 is SGHAT and CDR2 is FQDESV (reference sequence). The CDR3 is 14 residues long. Here the CDR3 DNA reads TGTGCCAGCAGCTTAGTTGGGACAACCTACGAGCAGTACTTC. Translated, it gives CASSLVGTTYEQYF.

This chain links TRBV6-5 with TRBJ2-1, with TRBD2 matching 7 bases. Germline V gene data show CDR1 as MNHEY and CDR2 as SVGAGI. Trimming cost V 5 bases and J 1 base; bases outside gene matches: 2. CDR3 length: 14 residues. CDR3: CASSSGISYNEQFF. For the CDR3, the DNA is TGTGCCAGCAGTAGCGGGATTTCCTACAATGAGCAGTTCTTC.

The V gene is TRBV30, the J gene TRBJ2-7, with a possible D match to TRBD1 (6 bases). The CDR3 totals 14 residues. The germline CDR1 and CDR2 sequences are GTSNPN and SVGIG (reference sequence). V lost 3 bases to trimming and J lost 2 bases, with 14 bases between them. CDR3 bases: TGTGCCTGGAGGCCGGACAGTCCCCCCTACGAGCAGTACTTC. As protein: CAWRPDSPPYEQYF.

This chain uses TRBV28 with TRBJ1-5, with no clear D. CDR1 and CDR2 (germline): MDHEN, SYDVKM. The CDR3 contains 12 residues. V dropped 3 bases and J dropped 6 bases, with 6 bases sitting between them. CDR3 region: CASSFRSQPQHF. DNA of the CDR3: TGTGCCAGCAGTTTTAGGAGTCAGCCCCAGCATTTT. Based on the CDR3 plus reference TRBV28 and TRBJ1-5, the full variable domain is DVKVTQSSRYLVKRTGEKVFLECVQDMDHENMFWYRQDPGLGLRLIYFSYDVKMKEKGDIPEGYSVSREKKERFSLILESASTNQTSMYLCASSFRSQPQHFGDGTRLSIL.

The chain employs TRBV5-1 and TRBJ2-3, with 7 bases matching TRBD1. V lost 2 bases to trimming and J lost 1 base; unmatched junction nucleotides: 4. CDR3 size: 15 residues. The germline V gene encodes CDR1 SGHRS and CDR2 YFSETQ. The CDR3 bases are TGCGCCAGCAGCTTCGAACAGGGGCGCACAGATACGCAGTATTTT. This codes for CASSFEQGRTDTQYF.

The chain links TRBV11-3 to TRBJ2-7; 11 nucleotides align to TRBD1. With V trimmed by 6 bases and J by 4 bases, 8 bases remained unmatched. CDR3 length: 15 residues. Germline CDR1 is SGHNT and CDR2 is YENEEA. In DNA, the CDR3 is TGTGCCAGCAGTCTTCGGACAGGGGGCATTTACGAGCAGTACTTC. This sequence encodes CASSLRTGGIYEQYF.

This rearrangement joins TRBV7-9 to TRBJ1-1; 8 nucleotides align to TRBD1. Germline lookup yields CDR1 SEHNR and CDR2 FQNEAQ (reference sequence). J lost 11 bases, V lost 2 bases, and 7 bases had no gene match. The CDR3 runs 13 residues. The CDR3: CASSLPLDREAFF. CDR3 nucleotides: TGTGCCAGCAGCTTACCTCTGGACAGGGAGGCTTTCTTT.

The rearrangement joins TRBV28 to TRBJ1-1; D call uncertain. Germline loops: CDR1 MDHEN, CDR2 SYDVKM. The CDR3 runs to 16 residues. The V and J ends lost 2 bases and 1 base respectively, with 14 bases between them. The CDR3 DNA is TGTGCCAGCAGTTTAGGCCCGGCAGAACCGAACACTGAAGCTTTCTTT. It yields the protein CASSLGPAEPNTEAFF. The complete variable domain, with remaining parts taken from reference TRBV28 and TRBJ1-1, reads DVKVTQSSRYLVKRTGEKVFLECVQDMDHENMFWYRQDPGLGLRLIYFSYDVKMKEKGDIPEGYSVSREKKERFSLILESASTNQTSMYLCASSLGPAEPNTEAFFGQGTRLTVV.

This rearrangement joins TRBV19 to TRBJ2-1, with D possibly being TRBD1 (7 bases). The CDR3 sequence is 13 residues long. V lost 7 bases and J 7 bases, leaving 14 bases between the germline ends. Germline-derived CDR1 and CDR2 are LNHDA and SQIVND (reference sequence). This CDR3 is CASILTGTNEQFF. The CDR3 nucleotides read TGTGCCAGTATTTTGACAGGGACTAATGAGCAGTTCTTC.

This chain joins TRBV4-1 and TRBJ1-6; no firm D call. Trimming cost V 1 base and J 7 bases, with 14 bases left between them. The CDR3 contains 16 residues. In germline, CDR1 is MGHRA, CDR2 YSYEKL. The DNA for the CDR3 is TGCGCCAGCAGCCAAGTGGGCACGCTAAGCAATTCACCCCTCCACTTT. Residues: CASSQVGTLSNSPLHF.

The chain joins TRBV9 to TRBJ2-7, with TRBD2 matching 8 bases. The CDR3 is 13 residues long. Germline loops: CDR1 SGDLS, CDR2 YYNGEE. V was pared by 3 bases and J by 5 bases, with 4 bases of the junction left unmatched. In nucleotides, the CDR3 is TGTGCCAGCAGCGCGGGACTAGTCCACGAGCAGTACTTC. Its translation is CASSAGLVHEQYF.

This clone was detected a few times. V is TRBV6-6 and J is TRBJ2-7; TRBD2 matches 10 bases. The CDR3 loop spans 17 amino acids. V shed 5 bases, J shed 0 bases, and the junction held 10 bases outside the gene matches. Germline CDR1 and CDR2: MNHNY and SVGAGI (reference sequence). This chain's CDR3 is CASSPLLAGGLSYEQYF. The DNA for the CDR3 is TGTGCCAGCAGTCCCCTCTTAGCGGGAGGCCTCTCCTACGAGCAGTACTTC.

Details on this clone: Other nucleotide sequences from this sample produce the same CDR3. V is TRBV7-9 and J is TRBJ1-1, with 7 positions matching TRBD1. The CDR3 runs to 14 residues. J gave up 1 base and V 5 bases, and 4 bases lay outside the gene matches. Germline CDR1 and CDR2: SEHNR and FQNEAQ (reference sequence). The CDR3 DNA reads as TGTGCCAGCAGCCCGCGGACAGGGAACACTGAAGCTTTCTTT. Its translation is CASSPRTGNTEAFF.

V and J are TRBV11-2 and TRBJ1-5, with 7 nucleotides matching TRBD1. V was pared by 5 bases and J by 6 bases, with 4 bases of the junction left unmatched. CDR1 SGHAT and CDR2 FQNNGV come from the germline V gene. The CDR3 consists of 13 residues. In nucleotides, the CDR3 is TGTGCCAGCAGCGCTGACAGGGTTCAGCCCCAGCATTTT. Translating gives CASSADRVQPQHF.

The V gene is TRBV6-1, the J gene TRBJ2-1; D ambiguous. This CDR3 is built from 15 residues. Per the germline V gene, CDR1 is MNHNS and CDR2 is SASEGT. V gave up 3 bases and J gave up 7 bases, with 16 bases separating them. The CDR3 DNA sequence: TGTGCCAGCAGTGAGGTCGGGCCGGGTCGGAATGAGCAGTTCTTC. Translating it yields CASSEVGPGRNEQFF.